This record concerns one T cell receptor (beta chain) sequence. It has no known antigen specificity. The sample holds no much larger clone one base away, and base qualities are not on file. From cysteine to phenylalanine, the CDR3 is 14 amino acids long. Only the CDR3 part of the read is kept: 42 bases, read in frame from the first base. V is cut by 3 bases and J by 8 bases, and the space between the germline ends is 16 bases. The germline V gene (reference sequence) sets CDR1 to SGHNT and CDR2 to YYREEE. This sample is part of a study of blood T cell repertoires in COVID-19 (dated by TCRdb to the early 2020s). Context from the whole study: Samples covering the acute and convalescent phases of COVID-19 were provided by collaborators in the United States, Italy and Spain. The material from the prospective study consisted of cDNA or gDNA derived from T cells, B-cell-depleted T cells, or PBMCs. Subjects who had been exposed to COVID-19, were actively infected with it, or had recovered from it provided the deeply sampled blood TCRbeta repertoires that made up the dataset. A freely available public database, intended as a resource for researchers studying the immune response to SARS-CoV-2, is where the repertoires were released. The samples were drawn from the first 160 participants of the ongoing ImmuneRACE study and from more than 1,000 subjects provided by 6 global collaborators. A de-identified subject ID, COVID-19 status, age in years and sex were almost always included in the sample metadata. Where HLA class I and class II types were available, the types were taken from metadata supplied by the sample provider, not from assay-based typing.

Summary of the overall study and its limitations: The quantity of clinical and demographic metadata differed by source and by participant and was supplied without curation.

TCRbeta CDR3 regions were amplified from genomic DNA using the immunoSEQ Assay, a bias-controlled multiplex PCR. Concerning the study's data processing: Nucleated cell counts per sample were estimated from amplification of reference gene primers within the assay. To quantify the absolute abundance of each unique TCRbeta CDR3 rearrangement, sequence reads were collapsed and filtered. For each sample, productive Simpson clonality was calculated by taking the square root of Simpson's diversity index across productive rearrangements. The table comes from immuneACCESS by way of TCRdb, which keeps in-frame sequences with V and J called. Part of the clones is missing from these tables; in studies checked, under half for an unresolved V gene and the rest for unknown reasons. The D gene and trimming were derived from the DNA, and the V and J assignments and clone size from that table. A total of 130,000 to 150,000 clones appear in this sample, roughly three quarters of them only once. Together, the top ten hold approximately 5.2% of the sample.

In Seattle, one collaborating source enrolled patients while the infection was active and tracked those patients longitudinally over the course of disease. Whole blood was collected in K2EDTA tubes by collaborating institutions according to the institutions' own protocols. For TCRbeta analysis, collaborator samples were shipped as frozen whole blood, as isolated PBMCs, or as DNA extracted from either sample type. The receptor comes from a woman in her seventies with COVID-19, enrolled during active disease. In this chain, TRBV5-4 is recombined with TRBJ2-3, and TRBD2 may be the D gene, going by 5 matching bases. Source material: peripheral blood. The DNA is TGTGCCAGCAGCTACGCTAGCCCCCCTGGTACGCAGTATTTT. It translates to CASSYASPPGTQYF.